This T cell receptor (beta chain) was captured by sequencing in a study of identical twins. Notes on the study in general: When twins shared out-of-frame alpha sequences, those sequences had excess low generation probability. Excess sharing by twins proved weaker in beta out-of-frame sequences.

TCRdb recomputed calls from the 5' RACE reads with MiXCR, one row per CDR3 protein. Of 200,000 to 250,000 distinct CDR3 sequences in the sample, more than 6.5% were seen once. Turning to this clonotype: Its antigen is not identified.

The same specimen was also included in a second study, on yellow fever vaccine responses in identical twins. That source notes: Reports say the vaccine T cell response in twins looked partly convergent and partly personalized.

Sequenced input: memory (CD45RO+) T cells sorted from blood. The sequence came from a woman aged 18-29 years in good health.

The CDR3 loop reads CASSTGTGASEQYF. The CDR3 region has the DNA TGTGCCAGCAGTACCGGGACAGGGGCTTCCGAGCAGTACTTC. The rearrangement uses TRBV2 and TRBJ2-7; TRBD1 matches at 10 bases. There are 14 residues in the CDR3. Germline V gene lookup returns CDR1 SNHLY and CDR2 FYNNEI. Trimming at V came to 5 bases and at J to 6 bases, leaving 7 bases not matched to a gene. The full variable domain, with the rest looked up from reference TRBV2 and TRBJ2-7, is EPEVTQTPSHQVTQMGQEVILRCVPISNHLYFYWYRQILGQKVEFLVSFYNNEISEKSEIFDDQFSVERPDGSNFTLKIRSTKLEDSAMYFCASSTGTGASEQYFGPGTRLTVT.